The rows below give T cell receptor beta chains drawn from one sample of a study of cytomegalovirus exposure and HLA in healthy donors. Data came from immunoSEQ multiplex PCR; TCRdb stores just in-frame clones and leaves some out. The sample lists fewer than 200,000 clones; roughly 79% were seen once. The sequencing sample was made of PBMCs. The receptors shown here come from a woman between 50 and 59 years old in good health and CMV-seronegative. CDR3s include the opening cysteine and the closing phenylalanine or tryptophan. The D gene is left open where the match is weak. A clone size is listed for some rows: how often the clone was seen (once, few, many), or a class if it is expanded.

TRBJ2-1 - TRBV7-9 - CASSPLEVGYNEQFF TGTGCCAGCAGTCCACTAGAAGTAGGATACAATGAGCAGTTCTTC
TRBJ2-7 - TRBV30 - CAWSALRVYF TGTGCCTGGAGTGCGCTCAGGGTGTACTTC
TRBJ1-5 - TRBV2 few CASSDGGSRNQPQHF TGTGCCAGCAGTGACGGGGGGAGTAGGAATCAGCCCCAGCATTTT
TRBJ1-4 - TRBV6-6 - CASTETGKKLFF TGTGCCAGCACTGAGACGGGGAAAAAACTGTTTTTT
TRBJ1-1 TRBD1 TRBV6-6 - CASSWSGTGLPEAFF TGTGCCAGCAGTTGGAGCGGGACAGGGCTACCTGAAGCTTTCTTT
TRBJ2-1 TRBD1 TRBV7-9 - CSSSRARGQGLDEQFF TGTTCCAGCAGCCGTGCCCGAGGACAGGGGTTAGATGAGCAGTTCTTC
TRBJ2-1 TRBD2 TRBV11-2 - CASSIQAGGYNEQFF TGTGCCAGCAGCATTCAAGCGGGGGGCTACAATGAGCAGTTCTTC
TRBJ2-5 - TRBV11-2 - CASSPSWTPYQETQYF TGTGCCAGCAGCCCCTCCTGGACACCGTACCAAGAGACCCAGTACTTC
TRBJ1-4 - TRBV10-1 - CASSEPPGPGGSGGTNEKLFF TGCGCCAGCAGTGAGCCTCCGGGCCCCGGGGGGAGTGGAGGAACTAATGAAAAACTGTTTTTT
TRBJ1-6 TRBD1 TRBV6-6 - CASKRDRGNSPLHF TGTGCCAGCAAAAGAGACAGGGGAAATTCACCCCTCCACTTT
TRBJ2-5 - TRBV6-5 - CASSALVRETQYF TGTGCCAGCAGTGCGCTAGTACGAGAGACCCAGTACTTC
TRBJ2-1 TRBD2 TRBV7-2 once CASSTDASGRYNEQFF TGTGCCAGCAGCACAGACGCTAGCGGGAGATACAATGAGCAGTTCTTC
TRBJ2-7 - TRBV9 - CASSTSPETGYEQYF TGTGCCAGCAGCACGTCTCCTGAGACTGGTTACGAGCAGTACTTC
TRBJ1-2 - TRBV18 - CASSPGGVNYGYTF TGTGCCAGCTCACCGGGCGGGGTGAACTATGGCTACACCTTC
TRBJ2-3 - TRBV14 - CASSRSPSTSTDTQYF TGTGCCAGCAGCCGGAGCCCTAGTACTAGCACAGATACGCAGTATTTT
TRBJ1-1 TRBD1 TRBV19 - CASSMDRGWTEAFF TGTGCCAGTAGTATGGACAGGGGTTGGACTGAAGCTTTCTTT
TRBJ1-2 TRBD1 TRBV29-1 - CSVSAIGQGSKGGYTF TGCAGCGTTTCGGCCATTGGACAGGGGTCTAAGGGTGGCTACACCTTC
TRBJ1-1 TRBD1 TRBV7-2 once CASSLGVGQGYTEAFF TGTGCCAGCAGCTTAGGTGTGGGACAGGGCTACACTGAAGCTTTCTTT
TRBJ1-5 TRBD1 TRBV19 few CASSKGPGTGGNQPQHF TGTGCCAGTAGTAAGGGACCCGGGACAGGGGGCAATCAGCCCCAGCATTTT
TRBJ1-5 - TRBV4-3 - CASSQDYRQVNQPQHF TGCGCCAGCAGCCAAGATTATAGACAAGTAAATCAGCCCCAGCATTTT
TRBJ1-1 - TRBV2 once CASSEGQAMNTEAFF TGTGCCAGCAGTGAAGGACAGGCGATGAACACTGAAGCGTTCTTT
TRBJ2-7 TRBD1 TRBV6-1 - CASSVFPGQTYEQYF TGTGCCAGCAGTGTTTTTCCGGGACAGACCTACGAGCAGTACTTC
TRBJ1-2 - TRBV5-1 - CASSTREPEGYTF TGCGCCAGCAGCACCCGAGAGCCTGAAGGCTACACCTTC
TRBJ1-5 - TRBV29-1 few CSVSDTWNSNQPQHF TGCAGCGTGTCGGACACCTGGAATAGCAATCAGCCCCAGCATTTT
TRBJ2-2 - TRBV5-1 - CASSPGDTGELFF TGCGCCAGCAGCCCAGGGGACACCGGGGAGCTGTTTTTT
TRBJ2-3 TRBD1 TRBV5-6 few CASSLVGQGALSDTQYF TGTGCCAGCAGCTTGGTGGGGCAGGGGGCGCTGTCAGATACGCAGTATTTT
TRBJ1-1 TRBD1 TRBV7-2 - CASSLTRTGNTEAFF TGTGCCAGCAGCTTAACCAGGACAGGGAACACTGAAGCTTTCTTT
TRBJ2-1 - TRBV25-1 few CASSVQQGWYEQFF TGTGCCAGCAGTGTGCAACAGGGTTGGTATGAGCAGTTCTTC
TRBJ2-3 TRBD1 TRBV19 - CASSKGGQGNADTQYF TGTGCCAGTAGTAAAGGGGGACAGGGGAATGCAGATACGCAGTATTTT
TRBJ1-4 TRBD1 TRBV28 - CASSPPPRQGLEEKLFF TGTGCCAGCAGCCCACCCCCCCGACAGGGGTTGGAGGAAAAACTGTTTTTT
TRBJ2-6 - TRBV21-1 - CASSKVNQGGAGANVLTF TGTGCCAGCAGCAAAGTAAATCAGGGGGGAGCTGGGGCCAACGTCCTGACTTTC
TRBJ2-1 TRBD2 TRBV10-3 - CAISSGLAGGSNEQFF TGTGCCATCAGCTCGGGACTAGCGGGGGGGTCGAATGAGCAGTTCTTC
TRBJ1-2 TRBD1 TRBV5-6 - CASSLEGADGYTF TGTGCCAGCAGCTTGGAGGGGGCAGATGGCTACACCTTC
TRBJ2-1 TRBD2 TRBV5-6 few CASSFRGVAGGPGNEQFF TGTGCCAGCAGCTTCCGGGGGGTGGCGGGAGGGCCGGGGAATGAGCAGTTCTTC
TRBJ2-7 TRBD2 TRBV30 - CAWSPGLAVYEQYF TGTGCCTGGAGCCCGGGACTAGCGGTCTACGAGCAGTACTTC
TRBJ1-2 - TRBV28 - CASRRTNYGYTF TGTGCCAGTCGGAGGACTAACTATGGCTACACCTTC
TRBJ2-4 TRBD2 TRBV9 - CASSAGRGWNIQYF TGTGCCAGCAGCGCGGGGAGGGGTTGGAACATTCAGTACTTC
TRBJ2-1 - TRBV15 once CATSRDSSSYNEQFF TGTGCCACCAGCCGCGACTCTAGCTCCTACAATGAGCAGTTCTTC
TRBJ1-2 TRBD1 TRBV7-2 - CASSSGSGQEIYGYTF TGTGCCAGCAGCTCCGGTAGTGGACAGGAAATCTATGGCTACACCTTC
TRBJ2-7 - TRBV7-9 once CASSARGGSYEQYF TGTGCCAGCAGCGCGCGCGGAGGGTCCTACGAGCAGTACTTC
TRBJ2-1 TRBD2 TRBV7-2 - CASSSQSSGHNEQFF TGTGCCAGCAGCAGTCAATCTAGCGGACACAATGAGCAGTTCTTC
TRBJ2-7 - TRBV6-5 - CASSYSASWEQYF TGTGCCAGCAGTTACTCGGCTTCCTGGGAGCAGTACTTC
TRBJ1-4 - TRBV7-2 - CASSGGGALGEKLFF TGTGCCAGCAGCGGAGGGGGGGCTTTGGGCGAAAAACTGTTTTTT
TRBJ2-7 TRBD2 TRBV2 - CASSGGSGRGHEQYF TGTGCCAGCAGTGGTGGTTCGGGGAGGGGCCACGAGCAGTACTTC
TRBJ2-7 - TRBV11-2 - CASSLSRGEQYF TGTGCCAGCAGCTTAAGCAGGGGCGAGCAGTACTTC
TRBJ1-6 - TRBV30 - CAWTFQNSPLHF TGTGCCTGGACCTTCCAGAATTCACCCCTCCACTTT
TRBJ1-5 - TRBV27 - CASSSDTRANQPQHF TGTGCCAGCAGCTCAGACACCAGGGCCAATCAGCCCCAGCATTTT
TRBJ2-4 - TRBV7-2 - CASSLKGETVIQYF TGTGCCAGCAGCTTAAAGGGGGAGACCGTCATTCAGTACTTC
TRBJ2-7 TRBD1 TRBV7-2 - CASSPAGTGNYEQYF TGTGCCAGCAGCCCCGCCGGGACAGGGAACTACGAGCAGTACTTC
TRBJ1-2 - TRBV7-3 - CASSPGSGYGYTF TGTGCCAGCAGCCCCGGGTCCGGGTATGGCTACACCTTC
TRBJ2-1 - TRBV11-2 few CASSRLEPSYNEQFF TGTGCCAGCAGCCGACTAGAGCCCTCTTACAATGAGCAGTTCTTC
TRBJ1-4 - TRBV7-2 - CASSRQQATNEKLFF TGTGCCAGCAGCCGACAACAGGCAACTAATGAAAAACTGTTTTTT
TRBJ2-6 - TRBV12-5 - CASGSGSGANVLTF TGTGCTAGTGGTTCCGGGTCTGGGGCCAACGTCCTGACTTTC
TRBJ2-7 - TRBV5-8 - CASSFGGLRYEQYF TGTGCCAGCAGCTTCGGGGGACTCCGCTACGAGCAGTACTTC
TRBJ2-2 - TRBV29-1 - CSVDVRGTGELFF TGCAGCGTTGACGTCAGGGGAACAGGGGAGCTGTTTTTT